Below are 14 T cell receptor beta chains sequenced from a single sample in a study of low-dose radiotherapy and immunotherapy resistance in tumors. Time point reported: before trial treatment. TRAV- and TRBV-specific primers were used for first-strand cDNA, which covered alpha and beta chains. For amplifying TCRs, the PCR ran for approximately 18 cycles with Phusion, which was used together with a constant-region primer and the adapter on the V primers. One entry per CDR3 protein, called by TCRdb with MiXCR from the reads. Of about 60,000 distinct CDR3 sequences in the sample, almost 25% were seen once. The starting material was PBMCs, obtained before treatment. The receptor set was obtained from a male donor with prostate cancer.

This clonotype was seen only a few times. The rearrangement joins TRBV27 to TRBJ1-1, with D tentatively TRBD1 (6 bases). Trimming cost V 3 bases and J 4 bases, with 18 bases left between them. From germline, CDR1 is MNHEY and CDR2 SMNVEV (reference sequence). The CDR3 contains 16 residues. The chain's CDR3 is CASSFRLGARATEAFF. CDR3 coding DNA: TGTGCCAGCAGTTTCAGGCTGGGGGCCAGGGCCACTGAAGCTTTCTTT.

This clonotype was seen at least ten times. The V gene is TRBV20-1, the J gene TRBJ2-1; D is uncertain. The CDR3 is 15 residues long. The germline V gene has CDR1 DFQATT and CDR2 SNEGSKA (reference sequence). V gave up 3 bases and J gave up 0 bases, with 12 bases separating them. CDR3 sequence (DNA): TGCAGTGCTAGGTTCGGATTTAGCTCCTACAATGAGCAGTTCTTC. Encoded protein: CSARFGFSSYNEQFF.

Note on this clonotype: This may stem from a read error, because a much larger clone lies one nucleotide away. J is TRBJ2-7 and V is TRBV7-6; 8 bases are shared with TRBD2. This CDR3 spans 15 amino acids. Per the germline V gene, CDR1 is SGHVS and CDR2 is FNYEAQ. CDR3 in DNA: TGTGCCAGCAGCGTAGCGGGACTGAGATCCTACGAGCAGTACTTC. Amino acids: CASSVAGLRSYEQYF.

This clonotype was seen ten or more times. The DNA for the CDR3 is TGTGCCAGCAGTCCACGGGACGGAAACTCCTACGAGCAGTACTTC. This translates into CASSPRDGNSYEQYF. This chain connects TRBV27 to TRBJ2-7, with D possibly being TRBD1 or TRBD2 (5 bases each). Trimming left V 5 bases short and J 0 bases short, with 14 bases between. The germline CDR1 and CDR2 sequences are MNHEY and SMNVEV (reference sequence). CDR3 length: 15 residues.

This clonotype was recorded many times. The V and J genes are TRBV5-4 and TRBJ1-1; D might be TRBD1 (6 bases). Trimming took off 0 bases at V and 7 bases at J, with 19 bases between the two ends. This CDR3 spans 16 amino acids. CDR1 and CDR2 from the germline V gene are SGHNT and YYREEE (reference sequence). CDR3 region: CASSLDQRSGGVEAFF. CDR3 nucleotide sequence: TGTGCCAGCAGCTTGGATCAACGGTCCGGGGGCGTTGAAGCTTTCTTT.

This clonotype was counted at least ten times. This chain connects TRBV6-6 to TRBJ1-2; TRBD1 matches 7 bases. Germline CDR1 reads MNHNY; CDR2 reads SVGAGI (reference sequence). This CDR3 region has 14 residues. The junction had 12 bases not matched to a gene; V was cut back by 6 bases and J by 8 bases. CDR3 sequence: CASSRQGSAGGYTF. As DNA, the CDR3 is TGTGCCAGCAGCCGACAGGGCTCCGCTGGGGGCTACACCTTC.

This clonotype was picked up many times. CDR3 DNA sequence: TGTGCCAGCAGTTATGTCCGTGGGACAGGGTTCACCGGGGAGCTGTTTTTT. Translation: CASSYVRGTGFTGELFF. This chain joins TRBV27 and TRBJ2-2, with 9 bases fitting TRBD1. The germline V gene encodes CDR1 MNHEY and CDR2 SMNVEV (reference sequence). CDR3 length: 17 residues. The trim removed 4 bases at V and 4 bases at J, leaving 10 bases unmatched.

This clonotype was picked up many times. The rearrangement uses TRBV5-1 and TRBJ2-7; possible D gene TRBD2, 6 bases. Germline CDR1 SGHRS, CDR2 YFSETQ. The CDR3 totals 13 residues. V was trimmed by 7 bases and J by 7 bases, leaving 18 bases between them. The CDR3 sequence: CASYEKRAGEQYF. The DNA of the CDR3 is TGCGCCAGCTACGAAAAGCGGGCCGGGGAGCAGTACTTC. The full variable domain, rest sourced from reference TRBV5-1 and TRBJ2-7, is KAGVTQTPRYLIKTRGQQVTLSCSPISGHRSVSWYQQTPGQGLQFLFEYFSETQRNKGNFPGRFSGRQFSNSRSEMNVSTLELGDSALYLCASYEKRAGEQYFGPGTRLTVT.

This clonotype was counted many times. The rearrangement links TRBV5-1 to TRBJ2-7; D tentatively reads TRBD1 or TRBD2 (5 bases each). This CDR3 spans 14 amino acids. The V and J ends lost 0 bases and 6 bases respectively, with 13 bases between them. Looked up from germline, CDR1 is SGHRS and CDR2 is YFSETQ. The CDR3 region has the DNA TGCGCCAGCAGCTTGGGTAGCGAGGGGCTCGAGCAGTACTTC. Its translation is CASSLGSEGLEQYF.

This clonotype was seen at least ten times. The chain joins TRBV29-1 to TRBJ1-2; D remains ambiguous. From germline, CDR1 is SQVTM and CDR2 ANQGSEA. The CDR3 contains 12 residues. V dropped 3 bases and J dropped 2 bases, with 7 bases sitting between them. The CDR3 coding sequence is TGCAGCGTTGAGGCTGGGAACTATGGCTACACCTTC. Translating it yields CSVEAGNYGYTF.

The table lists this clonotype with many counts. A read error may produce the germline difference seen at one junction end. This chain links TRBV5-3 with TRBJ1-2, with TRBD1 matching over 9 bases. TRBV5-3 is known as an ORF, though its function is uncertain. CDR3 length: 14 residues. This CDR3 reads CASSLLGTGNGYTF. The CDR3 DNA reads TGTGCCAGCAGCTTGCTGGGGACAGGGAACGGCTACACCTTC.

This clonotype has ten or more counts. The gene calls are TRBV11-2 and TRBJ2-1; D not certain. This CDR3 comprises 14 residues. In germline, CDR1 is SGHAT, CDR2 FQNNGV. V was shortened by 1 base and J by 2 bases, with 6 bases between the two germline ends. The chain's CDR3 is CASSLGLTYNEQFF. As DNA, the CDR3 is TGTGCCAGCAGCTTAGGACTGACCTACAATGAGCAGTTCTTC.

DNA for the CDR3: TGCGCCAGCAGCCAAGATCAGACTAGCGGGGACGAGCAGTACTTC. Translated, it gives CASSQDQTSGDEQYF. V is TRBV4-3 and J is TRBJ2-4; 11 bases match TRBD2. The assigned J gene may be wrong: the sequence end matches TRBJ2-7 better. The V gene's germline CDR1 is LGHNA and CDR2 YSLEER. The CDR3 is made up of 15 amino acids.

In its sample, this clonotype was seen many times. The chain uses TRBV2 and TRBJ1-4; no definite D call. The CDR3 sequence is 14 residues long. The V end was cut by 7 bases, the J end by 12 bases, with 21 bases between. Looked up from germline, CDR1 is SNHLY and CDR2 is FYNNEI. CDR3 region: CASTRSEQRGQLFF. CDR3 in DNA: TGTGCCAGCACCCGGTCGGAGCAAAGAGGCCAACTGTTTTTT.